These 2 T cell receptor beta chains share one sample of origin, sequenced in a study of response to subunit inactivated influenza vaccine. Using its own MiXCR run on the RT-PCR reads, TCRdb lists one record per CDR3 protein. The sample has about 650,000 distinct CDR3 sequences; approximately 15% are singletons. The specimen comprised PBMCs from blood, sampled 11 to 12 days after vaccination. These receptor sequences come from a man aged 50-60 years who received an inactivated influenza vaccine.

This clonotype has only a few counts. V and J are TRBV7-8 and TRBJ1-4; D may be TRBD1 (5 bases). CDR3 length equals 13 residues. The ends were cut back, 5 bases at V and 7 bases at J, with 11 bases in the middle. From germline, CDR1 is SGHVS and CDR2 FQNEAQ. This chain's CDR3 is CASSVGLREKLFF. CDR3 in DNA: TGTGCCAGCAGCGTGGGACTGCGTGAAAAACTGTTTTTT. The whole variable domain, filled in from reference TRBV7-8 and TRBJ1-4, reads GAGVSQSPRYKVAKRGQDVALRCDPISGHVSLFWYQQALGQGPEFLTYFQNEAQLDKSGLPSDRFFAERPEGSVSTLKIQRTQQEDSAVYLCASSVGLREKLFFGSGTQLSVL.

This clonotype has only a few counts. This chain joins TRBV12-3 or TRBV12-4 and TRBJ2-6, with D hard to call. The CDR3 has 14 residues. Deletions cut 4 bases from V and 8 bases from J, with 12 bases between. CDR3 in amino acids: CASSSDPFPNVLTF. The CDR3 DNA reads TGTGCCAGCAGTTCAGACCCTTTCCCCAACGTCCTGACTTTC.